Below are 4 T cell receptor beta chains sequenced from a single sample in a study of patients and donors after allogeneic stem cell transplantation. Each CDR3 protein gets one entry after TCRdb re-called the RT-PCR reads with MiXCR. The data show about 960,000 distinct CDR3 sequences, with roughly 18% seen just once and 5% to 7.5% held by the top ten. Sequenced sample: blood, either unsorted or a sorted T cell fraction (not recorded which). These receptors originate from a human donor who was either an allogeneic HSCT recipient or a stem cell or donor lymphocyte infusion donor (not recorded which). It is not recorded whose cells these are; they may come from a transplant donor.

This clonotype was seen more than once but under ten times. V and J are TRBV6-2 or TRBV6-3 and TRBJ2-7; weak D call: TRBD2 (6 bases). The CDR3 is made up of 15 amino acids. Germline V gene data show CDR1 as MNHEY and CDR2 as SVGEGT. V was trimmed by 4 bases and J by 2 bases, leaving 15 bases between them. CDR3 residues: CASSSGGAVAYEQYF. CDR3 DNA: TGTGCCAGCAGTTCCGGGGGAGCCGTTGCCTACGAGCAGTACTTC.

The chain combines TRBV4-2 with TRBJ2-2; 10 bases are a match to TRBD2. J gave up 4 bases and V 1 base, and 15 bases lay outside the gene matches. The CDR3 runs 20 residues. Germline CDR1 LGHNA, CDR2 YNFKEQ. The DNA for the CDR3 is TGTGCCAGCAGCCAAGTGCTAAAAGTCACTAGCGGGGAAGGCACCGGGGAGCTGTTTTTT. Residues: CASSQVLKVTSGEGTGELFF.

The chain links TRBV4-1 to TRBJ1-5; D remains ambiguous. Germline CDR1 and CDR2: MGHRA and YSYEKL. The CDR3 contains 17 residues. The V end lost 0 bases, the J end lost 1 base, and 13 bases lay between the germline ends. The CDR3 region is CASSQDLSTTSNQPQHF. DNA for the CDR3: TGCGCCAGCAGCCAAGATTTGTCCACCACCAGCAATCAGCCCCAGCATTTT.

This clonotype was detected ten times or more. CDR3 bases: TGCAGTGCTAGGGGGACAGGGGGCTTTTTCAATGAGCAGTTCTTC. Translation gives CSARGTGGFFNEQFF. The chain employs TRBV20-1 and TRBJ2-1; 12 positions match TRBD1. CDR3 length equals 15 residues. V shed 3 bases, J shed 6 bases, and the junction held 6 bases outside the gene matches. Germline values: CDR1 DFQATT, CDR2 SNEGSKA (reference sequence).